A selection of T cell receptor beta chains follows, all from one sample in a study of blood T cell repertoires in COVID-19. The data were produced by immunoSEQ multiplex PCR, yet TCRdb's version contains in-frame clones alone and is incomplete. The sample yields some 390,000 clones, about 87% seen once. Material for sequencing was peripheral blood. Every receptor here comes from a human donor in a cohort sampled during active COVID-19. Each CDR3 is given with its conserved first and last residue. D genes are given only for firm matches. The size entry is marked missing in some rows and otherwise reads once, few, many or a size class.

J	D	size	V	DNA	CDR3
TRBJ2-7	.	once	TRBV28	TGTGCCAGCAGTTTATTGGACCCGGGAGAGTCCTACGAGCAGTACTTC	CASSLLDPGESYEQYF
TRBJ2-3	TRBD1	.	TRBV24-1	TGTGCCACTCAAGAGACAGGGGGCGCGGGGACAGATACGCAGTATTTT	CATQETGGAGTDTQYF
TRBJ1-2	.	.	TRBV19	TGTGCCAGTAGTATATCCGCCAGTGGCTACACCTTC	CASSISASGYTF
TRBJ2-1	.	.	TRBV5-1	TGCGCCAGCAGTTTGGGGGGAGCAGGCAGTGAGCAGTTCTTC	CASSLGGAGSEQFF
TRBJ2-5	.	.	TRBV12-3/TRBV12-4	TGTGCCAGCAGTTTACTCTCCCGGGAGACCCAGTACTTC	CASSLLSRETQYF
TRBJ2-1	TRBD2	.	TRBV27	TGTGCCAGCAAAAGGAGAGCGGGAGGGAGCTCCTACAATGAGCAGTTCTTC	CASKRRAGGSSYNEQFF
TRBJ2-7	TRBD2	.	TRBV2	TGTGCCAGCAGTGAGACTAGCGGGGGAAACGAGCAGTACTTC	CASSETSGGNEQYF
TRBJ1-5	.	.	TRBV4-1	TGCGCCAGCAGCCAAGATCCGACAGAAAATTATAGCAATCAGCCCCAGCATTTT	CASSQDPTENYSNQPQHF
TRBJ2-5	TRBD2	once	TRBV19	TGTGCCAGATCTGCGGGACTAGCGGGAGGCAGGGAGACCCAGTACTTC	CARSAGLAGGRETQYF
TRBJ2-1	.	.	TRBV29-1	TGCAGCGCGACGACAGGAATGGATGAGCAGTTCTTC	CSATTGMDEQFF
TRBJ2-5	.	.	TRBV7-9	TGTGCCAGCACCCAAGTACAGGGTGGAGAGACCCAGTACTTC	CASTQVQGGETQYF
TRBJ2-5	.	.	TRBV27	TGTGCCAGCAGTTTTGAGGGCTCCCAAGAGACCCAGTACTTC	CASSFEGSQETQYF
TRBJ2-7	TRBD1	.	TRBV6-1	TGTGCCAGCAGTGAGTACAGGGGGATCTTCTACGAGCAGTACTTC	CASSEYRGIFYEQYF
TRBJ2-5	TRBD2	.	TRBV6-6	TGTGCCACCCGAGGGGCTAGCGGGGGATCTCAAGAGACCCAGTACTTC	CATRGASGGSQETQYF
TRBJ2-1	.	.	TRBV5-1	TGCGCCAGCAGCTTGGCCGGAGGGAGGACCTACAATGAGCAGTTCTTC	CASSLAGGRTYNEQFF
TRBJ2-5	.	.	TRBV11-2	TGTGCCAGCAGCTTAGAAGTTAGCCAAGAGACCCAGTACTTC	CASSLEVSQETQYF
TRBJ2-2	.	.	TRBV3-1/TRBV3-2	TGTGCCAGCAGCCAAGACTTCAACACCGGGGAGCTGTTTTTT	CASSQDFNTGELFF
TRBJ2-3	.	.	TRBV13	TGTGCCAGCAGCTTAAGACTAGGGGCTGGCACAGATACGCAGTATTTT	CASSLRLGAGTDTQYF
TRBJ1-2	.	.	TRBV19	TGTGCCAGTAGTTTTACGGGGACTAACTATGGCTACACCTTC	CASSFTGTNYGYTF
TRBJ1-2	TRBD1	once	TRBV30	TGTGCCTGGAGTACCGGGACAGGGGGGTCGGGCTATGGCTACACCTTC	CAWSTGTGGSGYGYTF
TRBJ2-1	TRBD2	.	TRBV15	TGTGCCACCAGCAGAGTCGGACTAGCGGTCTCCTACAATGAGCAGTTCTTC	CATSRVGLAVSYNEQFF
TRBJ2-1	.	.	TRBV7-9	TGTGCCAGCAGCTTATCGGCTAGCACCGTGAATGAGCAGTTCTTC	CASSLSASTVNEQFF
TRBJ2-7	TRBD2	.	TRBV6-5	TGTGCCAGCAGTTCCCCGCGCGGGGGCTCCTACGAGCAGTACTTC	CASSSPRGGSYEQYF
TRBJ1-3	.	.	TRBV9	TGTGCCAGCAGCGTAGCGGGAGGAGGACTCTCTGGAAACACCATATATTTT	CASSVAGGGLSGNTIYF
TRBJ1-5	.	.	TRBV28	TGTGCCAGCAGTTTTTGGACACAAAGCAATCAGCCCCAGCATTTT	CASSFWTQSNQPQHF
TRBJ1-5	.	.	TRBV7-8	TGTGCCAGCAGCTTAGGAACCGTTCCGGATCAGCCCCAGCATTTT	CASSLGTVPDQPQHF
TRBJ2-1	TRBD2	once	TRBV11-3	TGTGCCAGCAGCCTAAGTAGCGGACTAGCGGGATCTGAGAATGAGCAGTTCTTC	CASSLSSGLAGSENEQFF
TRBJ2-5	TRBD1	.	TRBV5-8	TGTGCCAGCAGCTTTAGAACTGTTGGGACAGGGGGAGAGACCCAGTACTTC	CASSFRTVGTGGETQYF
TRBJ2-5	.	.	TRBV5-1	TGCGCCAGCAGCTTTCGGGATAAAGAGACCCAGTACTTC	CASSFRDKETQYF
TRBJ2-1	TRBD2	.	TRBV5-4	TGTGCCAGCACCAAGGGACTAGCGGGAGGGTACAATGAGCAGTTCTTC	CASTKGLAGGYNEQFF
TRBJ1-2	TRBD1	few	TRBV30	TGTGCTTCTAGGGGGGACAGGGACGGCTACACCTTC	CASRGDRDGYTF
TRBJ1-1	.	.	TRBV7-9	TGTGCCAGCAGCGCGGTTGCGAGTAAAGCTTTCTTT	CASSAVASKAFF
TRBJ2-3	TRBD2	.	TRBV4-2	TGTGCCAGCAGCCACCAGTCTAGCGGGAGTTCTACAGATACGCAGTATTTT	CASSHQSSGSSTDTQYF
TRBJ1-2	.	.	TRBV5-1	TGCGCCAGCAGCTCGCAGGTATCTGGCTACACCTTC	CASSSQVSGYTF
TRBJ2-1	.	.	TRBV6-1	TGTGCCAGCAGTGAGGGACTCCGCAATGAGCAGTTCTTC	CASSEGLRNEQFF